The 32 T cell receptor beta chains reported below all come from one sample, sequenced in a study of T-cell reconstitution after alpha-beta-depleted transplantation in children. It was with unique molecular identifiers that the TCRbeta library was prepared. TCRdb reprocessed the PCR reads via MiXCR and lists one record per CDR3 protein. The sample yields about 280,000 distinct CDR3 sequences, 9.5% to 13% seen once. The material was peripheral blood, obtained 180 days after TCRalphabeta/CD19-depleted stem cell transplant. These TCRs come from a male patient between 2 and 10 years old who had a stem cell transplant for chronic granulomatous disease, so the T cells may come from the graft donor.

CDR3 in amino acids: CASSPSGRGAGELFF. In DNA, the CDR3 is TGTGCCAGCTCACCAAGCGGGAGGGGTGCCGGGGAGCTGTTTTTT. The chain is built from TRBV18 and TRBJ2-2, with 10 bases lining up with TRBD2. The CDR3 contains 15 residues. Germline CDR1 and CDR2: KGHSH and LQKENI. The V gene end was trimmed by 2 bases and the J gene end by 6 bases; junction bases not matched to a gene: 3.

In its sample, this clonotype was seen many times. The gene calls are TRBV6-5 and TRBJ1-2; D possibly corresponds to TRBD1 (6 bases). CDR3 length: 12 residues. V was cut by 7 bases and J by 3 bases, with 9 bases left in between. Germline lookup yields CDR1 MNHEY and CDR2 SVGAGI. The CDR3 sequence is CASKRTDYGYTF. CDR3 in DNA: TGTGCCAGCAAAAGGACAGACTATGGCTACACCTTC.

J is TRBJ2-4 and V is TRBV20-1, with D hard to call. The V end was cut by 1 base, the J end by 5 bases, with 12 bases between. The CDR3 contains 14 residues. CDR1 is DFQATT, CDR2 SNEGSKA, per germline (reference sequence). Here the CDR3 reads CSARGRWGQNIQYF. The CDR3 nucleotides read TGCAGTGCTAGAGGTCGTTGGGGTCAAAACATTCAGTACTTC.

Note on this clonotype: A clone one base away is much larger, so this may be a read error. This rearrangement joins TRBV11-2 to TRBJ1-5; D gene unclear. V was clipped by 3 bases and J by 1 base, with 7 bases between them. This CDR3 spans 14 amino acids. The germline gives CDR1 SGHAT, CDR2 FQNNGV. CDR3 DNA: TGTGCCAGCAGCTTCTTTCCGAGCAATCAGCCCCAGCATTTT. It translates to CASSFFPSNQPQHF.

This clonotype was detected ten times or more. The chain is built from TRBV20-1 and TRBJ2-1, with a tentative D call TRBD1 (6 bases). The CDR3 spans 14 residues. From germline, CDR1 is DFQATT and CDR2 SNEGSKA (reference sequence). V lost 5 bases to trimming and J lost 5 bases, with 16 bases between them. The CDR3 here is CSAPKGGRNNEQFF. The CDR3 DNA reads as TGCAGTGCTCCCAAAGGGGGACGTAACAATGAGCAGTTCTTC.

The table lists this clonotype with many counts. The chain has TRBV3-1 and TRBJ2-7; 11 bases align to TRBD2. From germline, CDR1 is LGHDT and CDR2 YNNKEL (reference sequence). This CDR3 has 15 residues. V shed 3 bases and J 5 bases; nucleotides not matched to a gene: 6. The CDR3: CASSQMLTSGNEQYF. Written as DNA, the CDR3 is TGTGCCAGCAGCCAGATGTTGACTAGCGGGAACGAGCAGTACTTC.

This clonotype was observed many times. The J gene is TRBJ2-2, the V gene TRBV12-3 or TRBV12-4; 7 nucleotides line up with TRBD2. V was clipped by 3 bases and J by 4 bases; unmatched bases: 5. The CDR3 sequence is 15 residues long. Here the CDR3 DNA reads TGTGCCAGCAGTTTTGGGACTATCCGCACCGGGGAGCTGTTTTTT. This translates into CASSFGTIRTGELFF.

At least ten counts were recorded for this clonotype. The V call is TRBV7-8, the J call TRBJ2-7; 9 bases map to TRBD1. Trimming cost V 3 bases and J 3 bases; bases outside gene matches: 3. From germline, CDR1 is SGHVS and CDR2 FQNEAQ. This CDR3 comprises 14 residues. The CDR3 sequence: CASSFRDRDYEQYF. Here the CDR3 DNA reads TGTGCCAGCAGCTTCCGGGACAGGGACTACGAGCAGTACTTC. Looking up the rest from reference TRBV7-8 and TRBJ2-7 gives the full variable domain: GAGVSQSPRYKVAKRGQDVALRCDPISGHVSLFWYQQALGQGPEFLTYFQNEAQLDKSGLPSDRFFAERPEGSVSTLKIQRTQQEDSAVYLCASSFRDRDYEQYFGPGTRLTVT.

To note about this clonotype: The missing conserved phenylalanine or tryptophan at the end of this CDR3 makes a read error likely. This chain connects TRBV6-1 to TRBJ2-5; 13 bases map to TRBD2. The CDR3 covers 17 residues. Germline V CDR1 and CDR2: MNHNS, SASEGT. The trim removed 1 base at V and 5 bases at J, leaving 7 bases unmatched. Here the CDR3 reads CASSEGGTSGARETQYL. CDR3 coding DNA: TGTGCCAGCAGTGAAGGGGGGACTAGCGGGGCCCGGGAGACCCAGTACCTC.

This clonotype was counted at least ten times. The genes are TRBV5-1 and TRBJ2-1; 9 positions match TRBD2. Trimming removed 4 bases from V and 5 bases from J; junction bases left unmatched: 7. Germline V gene sequence: CDR1 SGHRS, CDR2 YFSETQ. This CDR3 has 15 residues. CDR3 nucleotide sequence: TGCGCCAGCAGCCCGGCGGGGGGGCGGCACAATGAGCAGTTCTTC. Translation gives CASSPAGGRHNEQFF.

This clonotype was counted at least ten times. The chain joins TRBV12-3 or TRBV12-4 to TRBJ2-7; tentative D call: TRBD1 (5 bases). V shed 1 base and J shed 3 bases, with 10 bases lying between them. The CDR3 is 14 amino acids. The CDR3 DNA reads TGTGCCAGCAGTTTAGAGCAGGGATACTACGAGCAGTACTTC. It is translated as CASSLEQGYYEQYF.

This clonotype was observed many times. The chain carries TRBV4-3 and TRBJ2-5; TRBD2 matches at 8 bases. Germline CDR1 is LGHNA and CDR2 is YSLEER. The V and J ends lost 4 bases and 1 base, in that order; junction bases with no gene match: 5. CDR3 length equals 15 residues. In DNA form, the CDR3 reads TGCGCCAGCAGCCTAGGACTAGCTTCCCAAGAGACCCAGTACTTC. Amino acid sequence: CASSLGLASQETQYF.

This clonotype was seen ten or more times. V gene TRBV12-3 or TRBV12-4 combines with J gene TRBJ2-3; 9 bases map to TRBD2. V was clipped by 8 bases and J by 3 bases; unmatched bases: 6. The CDR3 extends over 14 amino acids. CDR3 sequence reads: CASRGLAWTDTQYF. The DNA of the CDR3 is TGTGCCAGCCGGGGACTAGCCTGGACAGATACGCAGTATTTT.

This clonotype has a count of ten or more. The genes are TRBV27 and TRBJ2-7; D not certain. Germline V gene data show CDR1 as MNHEY and CDR2 as SMNVEV (reference sequence). The CDR3 has 13 residues. V was shortened by 2 bases and J by 4 bases, with 9 bases between the two germline ends. CDR3 protein: CASSLRVGYEQYF. For the CDR3, the DNA is TGTGCCAGCAGTTTAAGGGTTGGGTACGAGCAGTACTTC.

This clonotype was recorded many times. The chain combines TRBV12-3 or TRBV12-4 with TRBJ2-2; weak D call: TRBD1 (5 bases). The length of the CDR3 is 15 residues. V dropped 2 bases and J dropped 6 bases, with 13 bases sitting between them. The CDR3 sequence: CASSLQGAPSGELFF. Written as DNA, the CDR3 is TGTGCCAGCAGTTTACAAGGGGCCCCATCCGGGGAGCTGTTTTTT.

This clonotype was found many times. The chain has TRBV4-3 and TRBJ2-5; 9 bases fit TRBD2. The V gene end was trimmed by 1 base and the J gene end by 5 bases; junction bases not matched to a gene: 8. Germline V gene data show CDR1 as LGHNA and CDR2 as YSLEER. The CDR3 contains 16 residues. CDR3 sequence: CASSQVGGGAGETQYF. In DNA, the CDR3 is TGCGCCAGCAGCCAAGTTGGCGGGGGGGCGGGGGAGACCCAGTACTTC.

This clonotype was observed at least ten times. CDR3 nucleotides: TGTGCCAGCAGCCCCTTCACTAACACTGAAGCTTTCTTT. Translated, it gives CASSPFTNTEAFF. The V gene is TRBV7-9, the J gene TRBJ1-1, with no clear D. V gave up 5 bases and J gave up 2 bases, with 9 bases separating them. Germline V CDR1 and CDR2: SEHNR, FQNEAQ (reference sequence). The CDR3 sequence is 13 residues long. The full variable domain, its missing parts supplied by reference TRBV7-9 and TRBJ1-1, is DTGVSQNPRHKITKRGQNVTFRCDPISEHNRLYWYRQTLGQGPEFLTYFQNEAQLEKSRLLSDRFSAERPKGSFSTLEIQRTEQGDSAMYLCASSPFTNTEAFFGQGTRLTVV.

This clonotype was seen a single time. The chain combines TRBV7-3 with TRBJ2-2; the D gene is possibly TRBD2 (6 bases). V gave up 0 bases and J gave up 1 base, with 12 bases separating them. The CDR3 extends over 17 amino acids. CDR1 is SGHTA and CDR2 is FQGTGA in the germline V gene. The CDR3 bases are TGTGCCAGCAGCTTAACGGCGGCGGGGCAGAACACCGGGGAGCTGTTTTTT. Its protein is CASSLTAAGQNTGELFF.

This clonotype was detected many times. The chain couples TRBV20-1 to TRBJ2-1; weak D call: TRBD1 (5 bases). Trimming cost V 6 bases and J 6 bases, with 6 bases left between them. Per germline, CDR1 DFQATT and CDR2 SNEGSKA (reference sequence). The CDR3 spans 10 residues. The CDR3 sequence is CSAGANEQFF. The CDR3 nucleotides are TGCAGTGCAGGGGCCAATGAGCAGTTCTTC.

Many counts were recorded for this clonotype. The chain couples TRBV18 to TRBJ1-4; D remains unclear. Trimming cost V 5 bases and J 8 bases, with 18 bases left between them. The CDR3 consists of 15 residues. CDR1 is KGHSH and CDR2 is LQKENI in the germline V gene. CDR3 DNA: TGTGCCAGCTCATTGACGGTAGGGTTTGGCGAAAAACTGTTTTTT. Protein sequence: CASSLTVGFGEKLFF.

This clonotype was recorded a few times. This chain connects TRBV15 to TRBJ2-3; D possibly corresponds to TRBD1 (6 bases). The CDR3 is made up of 17 amino acids. Trimming stripped 2 bases from V and 6 bases from J, with 21 bases between. Germline V lookup: CDR1 LNHNV, CDR2 YYDKDF (reference sequence). The CDR3 nucleotides read TGTGCCACCAGCAGACCTCGAACAGGGCCCTTCAGCGATACGCAGTATTTT. It translates to CATSRPRTGPFSDTQYF.

This clonotype was observed many times. V gene TRBV14 combines with J gene TRBJ2-7; a possible D gene is TRBD2 (6 bases). Germline V gene lookup returns CDR1 SGHDN and CDR2 FVKESK. With 2 bases removed from V and 5 bases from J, the gap between germline ends came to 16 bases. This CDR3 is 15 amino acids long. The CDR3 DNA reads as TGTGCCAGCAGCCAACAGGGACTCCCTAGCGACGAGCAGTACTTC. Amino acid sequence: CASSQQGLPSDEQYF.

Ten or more counts support this clonotype. The J gene is TRBJ2-2, the V gene TRBV11-2; 14 bases are shared with TRBD2. The CDR3 is 17 amino acids. V dropped 5 bases and J dropped 5; count of bases not matched to a gene: 7. CDR1 SGHAT and CDR2 FQNNGV come from the germline V gene. This CDR3 is CASSEGGLAGDTGELFF. In nucleotides, the CDR3 is TGTGCCAGCAGCGAGGGGGGACTAGCGGGAGATACCGGGGAGCTGTTTTTT. The variable domain in full, with the rest retrieved from reference TRBV11-2 and TRBJ2-2, is EAGVAQSPRYKIIEKRQSVAFWCNPISGHATLYWYQQILGQGPKLLIQFQNNGVVDDSQLPKDRFSAERLKGVDSTLKIQPAKLEDSAVYLCASSEGGLAGDTGELFFGEGSRLTVL.

This clonotype was picked up many times. This chain uses TRBV7-8 with TRBJ2-7; 8 nucleotides agree with TRBD1. V dropped 3 bases and J dropped 0; count of bases not matched to a gene: 10. This CDR3 spans 17 amino acids. CDR1 SGHVS and CDR2 FQNEAQ come from the germline V gene. The chain's CDR3 is CASSFRLYRGTSYEQYF. CDR3 coding DNA: TGTGCCAGCAGCTTCCGGCTTTACAGGGGGACCTCCTACGAGCAGTACTTC.

This clonotype was detected ten times or more. The chain has TRBV5-8 and TRBJ2-7; 7 bases line up with TRBD1. There are 15 residues in the CDR3. The germline gives CDR1 SGHTS, CDR2 YDEGEE. V lost 4 bases and J lost 0; bases outside the gene matches: 7. The DNA for the CDR3 is TGTGCCAGCAGCCAGGGACAGCGTTCCTCCTACGAGCAGTACTTC. This sequence encodes CASSQGQRSSYEQYF.

To note about this clonotype: This may stem from a read error, because a much larger clone lies one nucleotide away. The rearrangement uses TRBV3-1 and TRBJ1-2; no reliable D call. Germline V gene data show CDR1 as LGHDT and CDR2 as YNNKEL (reference sequence). This CDR3 is built from 12 residues. CDR3 residues: CASNQLLSGYTF. CDR3 nucleotide sequence: TGTGCCAGCAACCAACTGCTCTCTGGCTACACCTTC. The full variable domain, completed using reference TRBV3-1 and TRBJ1-2, is DTAVSQTPKYLVTQMGNDKSIKCEQNLGHDTMYWYKQDSKKFLKIMFSYNNKELIINETVPNRFSPKSPDKAHLNLHINSLELGDSAVYFCASNQLLSGYTFGSGTRLTVV.

This clonotype was recorded many times. The rearrangement uses TRBV6-2 or TRBV6-3 and TRBJ2-1; 7 positions match TRBD2. Germline assignment: CDR1 MNHEY and CDR2 SVGEGT. V was pared by 7 bases and J by 6 bases, with 9 bases of the junction left unmatched. The CDR3 contains 14 residues. The CDR3 DNA is TGTGCCAGCACTGGAGGACTAGGACTCAATGAGCAGTTCTTC. Protein: CASTGGLGLNEQFF.

This clonotype was detected many times. The chain uses TRBV6-5 and TRBJ1-1; 8 positions match TRBD1. Germline CDR1 and CDR2: MNHEY and SVGAGI. The V segment lost 0 bases and the J segment 4 bases; nucleotides outside the gene matches: 7. CDR3 length equals 16 residues. CDR3 region: CASSYSLSGGFTEAFF. DNA of the CDR3: TGTGCCAGCAGTTACTCGCTATCAGGGGGCTTCACTGAAGCTTTCTTT.

There are many counts of this clonotype. V is TRBV6-2 or TRBV6-3 and J is TRBJ2-1; 8 bases are a match to TRBD1. The CDR3 length is 17 residues. Per germline, CDR1 MNHEY and CDR2 SVGEGT. J was trimmed by 7 bases and V by 2 bases; bases with no gene match: 13. DNA of the CDR3: TGTGCCAGCAGTTACCCAAAACAGGGGGTTGGTGAGAATGAGCAGTTCTTC. It codes for CASSYPKQGVGENEQFF.

CDR3 region: CASSYGTTIDNEQYF. CDR3 sequence (DNA): TGTGCCAGCAGTTATGGGACGACTATCGACAACGAGCAGTACTTC. The chain carries TRBV2 and TRBJ2-7; TRBD1 or TRBD2 may be the D gene (5 bases each). Deletions cut 5 bases from V and 5 bases from J, with 19 bases between. The germline CDR1 and CDR2 sequences are SNHLY and FYNNEI. This CDR3 has 15 residues.

A remark on this clonotype: Given a much more abundant clone one base away, this may be a read error. This chain connects TRBV29-1 to TRBJ2-6; 10 positions agree with TRBD1. Per germline, CDR1 SQVTM and CDR2 ANQGSEA. There are 14 residues in the CDR3. CDR3 amino acids: CSVEDRDRGYVQTF. In DNA form, the CDR3 reads TGCAGCGTTGAAGATCGGGACAGGGGTTACGTCCAGACTTTC.

This clonotype was seen at least ten times. The CDR3 DNA follows: TGCAGTGCTCAGGGTCCGGGAAACACCATATATTTT. This codes for CSAQGPGNTIYF. This chain connects TRBV20-1 to TRBJ1-3, with TRBD1 as a possible D gene (5 bases). The ends were cut back, 5 bases at V and 4 bases at J, with 9 bases in the middle. CDR1 is DFQATT, CDR2 SNEGSKA, per germline (reference sequence). This CDR3 spans 12 amino acids.